These 7 T cell receptor beta chains were all obtained from the same sample, sequenced in a study of human T cells and chemical hapten exposure. TCRdb reprocessed the RACE reads with MiXCR, giving one entry per CDR3 protein. The table lists 150,000 to 200,000 distinct CDR3 sequences, 25% to 30% of them singletons, with roughly 3% in the top ten. As to time point: pre-sensitization, week 0. Treatment noted: therapeutic diphenylcyclopropenone sensitization with weekly scalp DPC. Sequences were derived from whole blood, sampled in connection with sensitization to the hapten diphenylcyclopropenone (DPC). Every receptor here comes from a woman under 40 with alopecia areata. Some clones in this sample may be carry-over from other donors' samples.

This clonotype is deemed medium-sized. The CDR3 coding sequence is TGTGCCAGCACCCCGACGGTCAATCAGCCCCAGCATTTT. It yields the protein CASTPTVNQPQHF. The chain carries TRBV28 and TRBJ1-5; D remains unclear. The V and J ends lost 7 bases and 3 bases respectively, with 10 bases between them. Germline assignment: CDR1 MDHEN and CDR2 SYDVKM. The CDR3 has 13 amino acids.

V is TRBV7-2 and J is TRBJ2-1, with 13 nucleotides matching TRBD2. Germline CDR1 reads SGHTA; CDR2 reads FQGNSA. The length of the CDR3 is 16 residues. With V trimmed by 5 bases and J by 8 bases, 9 bases remained unmatched. DNA for the CDR3: TGTGCCAGCAGCGTCACGGGACTAGCGGGATCGGATGAGCAGTTCTTC. Amino acid sequence: CASSVTGLAGSDEQFF. Filled out from reference TRBV7-2 and TRBJ2-1, the complete variable domain reads GAGVSQSPSNKVTEKGKDVELRCDPISGHTALYWYRQSLGQGLEFLIYFQGNSAPDKSGLPSDRFSAERTGGSVSTLTIQRTQQEDSAVYLCASSVTGLAGSDEQFFGPGTRLTVL.

The gene calls are TRBV2 and TRBJ1-6; 8 bases agree with TRBD1. The CDR3 runs to 16 residues. Unmatched junction bases numbered 8, after V lost 4 bases and J lost 6 bases. Germline-derived CDR1 and CDR2 are SNHLY and FYNNEI. CDR3 DNA: TGTGCCAGCAGTGGGGGGACAGGAGCTTTTAATTCACCCCTCCACTTT. Residues: CASSGGTGAFNSPLHF.

The V gene is TRBV29-1, the J gene TRBJ2-7; tentative D call: TRBD1 (6 bases). Germline V gene sequence: CDR1 SQVTM, CDR2 ANQGSEA. The CDR3 spans 12 residues. V lost 1 base, J lost 6 bases, and 10 bases lay in between. CDR3 nucleotides: TGCAGCGTTGAAGTAGGGGGACCCGAGCAGTACTTC. This encodes CSVEVGGPEQYF.

The rearrangement uses TRBV28 and TRBJ1-6; D is possibly TRBD1 (5 bases). CDR1 MDHEN and CDR2 SYDVKM come from the germline V gene. The CDR3 extends over 16 amino acids. V was cut by 2 bases and J by 6 bases, with 14 bases left in between. The CDR3 coding sequence is TGTGCCAGCAGTTTAGTTGAGGGGTTCGGTAATTCACCCCTCCACTTT. This translates into CASSLVEGFGNSPLHF.

The genes are TRBV2 and TRBJ2-1; 13 bases match TRBD2. CDR1 SNHLY and CDR2 FYNNEI come from the germline V gene. This CDR3 spans 19 amino acids. V gave up 5 bases and J gave up 0 bases; unmatched junction bases: 10. As DNA, the CDR3 is TGTGCCAGCAGTCCCCGACTAGCGGGAGGTGTATCCTCCTACAATGAGCAGTTCTTC. Its translation is CASSPRLAGGVSSYNEQFF.

This clonotype came up many times. This chain connects TRBV6-6 to TRBJ2-2, with D perhaps TRBD2 (5 bases). CDR1 and CDR2 from the germline V gene are MNHNY and SVGAGI (reference sequence). CDR3 length equals 13 residues. V was cut by 4 bases and J by 5 bases, with 8 bases left in between. The CDR3 nucleotides read TGTGCCAGCAGTTCGGGGATGACCGGGGAGCTGTTTTTT. It yields the protein CASSSGMTGELFF.